This T cell receptor beta chain is drawn from a study of a mutant IDH1 vaccine in newly diagnosed glioma (dated by TCRdb to the early 2020s). About the study as a whole: Patients received eight vaccinations in weeks 1, 3, 5, 7, 11, 15, 19 and 23, corresponding to visits V03 through V10. Of the 32 patients who were treated, around 62% were male and 37.5% were female, and the mean age was around 41 years. Longitudinal TCRB deep sequencing was performed for roughly 25 treated patients wherever samples were available for exploratory analyses. Peripheral blood was collected at six visits: V03 (baseline), V05, V07, V10, V12 and V13. Vaccination started 4-6 weeks after radiotherapy alone, or was given together with temozolomide cycles in the groups whose treatment included chemotherapy. Before enrollment, patients had received standard therapy of radiotherapy alone, temozolomide alone, or radiochemotherapy with temozolomide; most received the combination. Points the paper makes about the study in general: Availability determined which PBMC samples were chosen for TCRB deep sequencing. It was noted by the authors that analyses of patient blood samples could not be reproduced owing to sample limitations. Across multiple MHC alleles, vaccine-induced immune responses were seen in around 93% of patients. Changes in the top peripheral T cell clonotypes picked up by TCRB sequencing did not appear to be linked to pseudoprogression.

Libraries were made using the immunoSEQ multiplex PCR assay. Rearranged TCR beta chain sequences were amplified with the hsTCRB Kit following the manufacturer's protocol. TCRB libraries were sequenced on an Illumina MiSeq. The paper's processing steps were these. The proprietary platform of the kit vendor was used for demultiplexing, trimming and gene mapping. TCRdb stores this immuneACCESS table with in-frame sequences only. Part of the clones is absent; in the studies checked, under half of the shortfall reflects unresolved V genes, and no reason is known for the rest. Clone size and the V and J calls come from that table; the DNA yielded D and trimming. A total of 110,000 or so clones appear in this sample, about 90% of them only once. Jointly, the top ten make up 0.55% to 0.7% of the sample. This clone was detected once. No cognate antigen has been identified for it. No base-level quality is on record; no much larger clone is a single base apart.

The time point label here, explained by the study, means: week 11, during vaccination. Every vaccine dose consisted of 300 ug of a 20-mer mutant IDH1 peptide in Montanide, administered subcutaneously together with topical imiquimod. All donors had newly diagnosed IDH1-mutant astrocytomas of WHO grade 3 or 4 that showed loss of nuclear ATRX. The samples were drawn from NOA16, a multicentre, single-arm, open-label phase I trial in Germany that tested a mutant IDH1 peptide vaccine in humans for the first time. Genomic DNA for TCRB sequencing was extracted from EDTA blood using the DNeasy Blood and Tissue Kit. The sample here was PBMCs, taken from a glioma patient whose treatment included an IDH1 peptide vaccine. This TCR derives from a woman aged 45 to 65 with glioma.

The nucleotides read TGTGCCAGCAGCTTTAACGGGAGGGGCTCAGATACGCAGTATTTT. This yields the protein CASSFNGRGSDTQYF. The chain joins TRBV7-2 to TRBJ2-3; 8 central nucleotides agree with TRBD2. The CDR3 measures 15 amino acids from cysteine to phenylalanine. Of the read, only the CDR3 DNA is kept; its 45 bases are in frame from base 1. Per the germline V gene, SGHTA is the CDR1 and FQGNSA is the CDR2. Relative to germline, V is missing 3 bases and J is missing 4 bases, with 6 bases of the junction outside any gene match.